This record concerns one T cell receptor (beta chain) sequence. This table comes from immunoSEQ multiplex PCR, and its TCRdb copy is limited to in-frame clones, with some not included. This table has approximately 120,000 clones, roughly 80% appearing once. Time point given: baseline pretreatment blood. The treatment here: 15 Gy SBRT to primary tumor, nephrectomy 4 weeks later. Serial blood draws occurred at baseline and 2 and 4 weeks post-SBRT. The patient's renal cell carcinoma had clear cell pathology. This entry belongs to a study of radiation and T cells in renal cell carcinoma. The CDR3 totals 15 residues. The ends were cut back, 3 bases at V and 3 bases at J, with 11 bases in the middle. Germline V gene sequence: CDR1 SGHTA, CDR2 FQGNSA.

J is TRBJ1-4 and V is TRBV7-2; D remains ambiguous. The sequence came from a woman in her sixties or seventies with renal cell carcinoma. This material consisted of blood, taken from a patient whose treatment included radiotherapy and nephrectomy. CDR3 nucleotide sequence: TGTGCCAGCAGCTTCTCGACTTTCCCTAATGAAAAACTGTTTTTT. Its translation: CASSFSTFPNEKLFF.